Each of the 22 T cell receptor beta chains below was sequenced from the same sample in a study of a mutant IDH1 vaccine in newly diagnosed glioma. The sample's time point: week 11, during vaccination. Doses of 300 ug of mutant IDH1 20-mer peptide were given with topical imiquimod. Libraries were prepared by immunoSEQ multiplex PCR; TCRdb keeps only in-frame clonotypes and omits some of them. Among about 21,000 clones listed, roughly nine tenths were seen once. No antigen has been identified for these receptors. The sample in question was PBMCs, obtained from a glioma patient whose treatment included an IDH1 peptide vaccine. These receptors were collected from a middle-aged woman with glioma.

The V gene is TRBV6-5, the J gene TRBJ2-7; D may be TRBD1 (6 bases). Trimming removed 2 bases at V and 7 bases at J, with 12 bases between. The germline V gene has CDR1 MNHEY and CDR2 SVGAGI. This CDR3 is built from 13 residues. The DNA of the CDR3 is TGTGCCAGCAGTTACATGGGGGCGAGGGAGCAGTACTTC. Translated, it gives CASSYMGAREQYF.

The chain recombines TRBV6-5 with TRBJ2-2, with TRBD2 matching 10 bases. Germline trimming cut 5 bases from V and 1 base from J; bases unmatched to any gene: 1. The V gene's germline CDR1 is MNHEY and CDR2 SVGAGI. CDR3 length: 15 residues. The CDR3 is CASSRLAGNTGELFF. For the CDR3, the DNA is TGTGCCAGCAGTCGACTAGCGGGGAACACCGGGGAGCTGTTTTTT.

The chain joins TRBV6-1 to TRBJ2-1; 9 nucleotides match TRBD1. The V segment lost 8 bases and the J segment 5 bases; nucleotides outside the gene matches: 7. Germline-derived CDR1 and CDR2 are MNHNS and SASEGT. The CDR3 consists of 14 residues. CDR3 in DNA: TGTGCCAGCCGGGGACAGGGTGTCAACAATGAGCAGTTCTTC. Encoded protein: CASRGQGVNNEQFF.

The chain carries TRBV5-1 and TRBJ2-7, with no clear D. This CDR3 is 12 amino acids long. CDR1 is SGHRS and CDR2 is YFSETQ in the germline V gene. The V and J ends lost 8 bases and 2 bases respectively, with 11 bases between them. CDR3 coding DNA: TGCGCCAGACGACACGGGCCCTACGAGCAGTACTTC. Translating it yields CARRHGPYEQYF.

V and J are TRBV20-1 and TRBJ1-1; 8 bases match TRBD1. This CDR3 comprises 11 residues. V shed 6 bases and J 12 bases; nucleotides not matched to a gene: 9. Germline V gene sequence: CDR1 DFQATT, CDR2 SNEGSKA (reference sequence). The CDR3 DNA reads as TGCAGTGCCCCGCAGGGGGCGAGACCTTTCTTT. Protein product: CSAPQGARPFF.

The chain joins TRBV7-6 to TRBJ2-7; 13 nucleotides line up with TRBD2. Trimming at V came to 6 bases and at J to 4 bases, leaving 9 bases not matched to a gene. The CDR3 contains 16 residues. Germline V gene sequence: CDR1 SGHVS, CDR2 FNYEAQ. The DNA of the CDR3 is TGTGCCAGCAGTACGACTAGCGGGAGGACGATTTACGAGCAGTACTTC. This gives the protein CASSTTSGRTIYEQYF.

The chain carries TRBV18 and TRBJ2-1, with 7 positions matching TRBD1. This CDR3 has 14 amino acids. Losses at the gene ends were 6 bases for V and 2 bases for J; bases not matched to a gene: 4. The V gene's germline CDR1 is KGHSH and CDR2 LQKENI. Here the CDR3 reads CASSPGTAYNEQFF. CDR3 bases: TGTGCCAGCTCTCCCGGGACAGCCTACAATGAGCAGTTCTTC.

The V gene is TRBV2, the J gene TRBJ2-1, with 7 bases matching TRBD2. Germline CDR1 reads SNHLY; CDR2 reads FYNNEI. CDR3 length: 13 residues. The trim removed 7 bases at V and 2 bases at J, leaving 2 bases unmatched. CDR3: CASTREAYNEQFF. Written as DNA, the CDR3 is TGTGCCAGCACCCGGGAGGCCTACAATGAGCAGTTCTTC.

The chain has TRBV10-3 and TRBJ2-2, with 7 bases fitting TRBD1. CDR1 and CDR2 (germline): ENHRY, SYGVKD. The V and J ends lost 2 bases and 2 bases, in that order; junction bases with no gene match: 2. This CDR3 is 15 amino acids long. In DNA, the CDR3 is TGTGCCATCAGTGAGAGGGGGCTCAACACCGGGGAGCTGTTTTTT. It encodes CAISERGLNTGELFF.

This sequence joins TRBV29-1 and TRBJ2-1, with 12 bases matching TRBD2. CDR3 length equals 14 residues. Germline-derived CDR1 and CDR2 are SQVTM and ANQGSEA. V shed 4 bases and J 10 bases; nucleotides not matched to a gene: 8. Written as DNA, the CDR3 is TGCAGCGTTGGGGAACTAGCGGGGGGAGGGGAGCAGTTCTTC. Its translation: CSVGELAGGGEQFF.

The rearrangement joins TRBV6-4 to TRBJ1-1, with D unresolved. V lost 1 base to trimming and J lost 1 base, with 4 bases between them. Germline V gene data show CDR1 as MRHNA and CDR2 as SNTAGT. The CDR3 is 13 amino acids. The CDR3 sequence is CASSDLENTEAFF. In DNA form, the CDR3 reads TGTGCCAGCAGTGACTTGGAGAACACTGAAGCTTTCTTT.

J is TRBJ1-2 and V is TRBV4-1; no reliable D call. Trimming took off 2 bases at V and 1 base at J, with 11 bases between the two ends. This CDR3 has 15 residues. The germline V gene encodes CDR1 MGHRA and CDR2 YSYEKL. CDR3 protein: CASSQFLGINYGYTF. CDR3 sequence (DNA): TGCGCCAGCAGCCAATTCCTCGGGATTAACTATGGCTACACCTTC.

This chain joins TRBV5-1 and TRBJ1-4; D possibly corresponds to TRBD1 (5 bases). The germline V and J ends were trimmed by 0 bases and 6 bases, with 18 bases remaining between them. CDR1 is SGHRS and CDR2 is YFSETQ in the germline V gene. There are 17 residues in the CDR3. Here the CDR3 reads CASSLGAGSQVHEKLFF. CDR3 nucleotides: TGCGCCAGCAGCTTGGGAGCAGGGTCTCAAGTTCATGAAAAACTGTTTTTT.

The chain recombines TRBV10-3 with TRBJ2-5, with 7 bases aligning to TRBD1. The CDR3 loop spans 14 amino acids. Germline CDR1 and CDR2: ENHRY and SYGVKD. V shed 2 bases, J shed 3 bases, and the junction held 3 bases outside the gene matches. This chain's CDR3 is CAISEPDRKETQYF. CDR3 coding DNA: TGTGCCATCAGTGAGCCGGACAGGAAAGAGACCCAGTACTTC.

The chain uses TRBV27 and TRBJ2-3; D gene unclear. Germline V CDR1 and CDR2: MNHEY, SMNVEV (reference sequence). Trimming cost V 6 bases and J 2 bases, with 6 bases left between them. This CDR3 has 12 residues. CDR3 DNA sequence: TGTGCCAGCAGCCAATACACAGATACGCAGTATTTT. It specifies CASSQYTDTQYF.

This clone was recorded only once. This chain uses TRBV7-2 with TRBJ1-2; D perhaps matches TRBD1 (6 bases). This CDR3 is 15 amino acids long. Trimming took 5 bases from V and 2 from J, leaving 15 bases between them. Germline CDR1 SGHTA, CDR2 FQGNSA. CDR3 loop: CASSPQGLTNYGYTF. Here the CDR3 DNA reads TGTGCCAGCAGCCCACAGGGCCTGACCAACTATGGCTACACCTTC.

The chain recombines TRBV7-2 with TRBJ2-5, with D uncertain. V lost 3 bases and J lost 6, with 5 bases in between. Germline V gene sequence: CDR1 SGHTA, CDR2 FQGNSA. CDR3 length: 11 amino acids. Here the CDR3 DNA reads TGTGCCAGCAGCTTTTATCAGACCCAGTACTTC. It yields the protein CASSFYQTQYF.

V gene TRBV6-6 combines with J gene TRBJ2-7; no clear D. There are 13 residues in the CDR3. The V gene lost 0 bases and the J gene lost 3 bases, with 6 bases spanning the gap. The V gene's germline CDR1 is MNHNY and CDR2 SVGAGI (reference sequence). CDR3 DNA sequence: TGTGCCAGCAGTTACTCTGAGGTCTACGAGCAGTACTTC. Amino acids: CASSYSEVYEQYF.

The chain joins TRBV6-1 to TRBJ1-3, with D unclear. Trimming took 7 bases from V and 2 from J, leaving 15 bases between them. CDR3 size: 15 residues. Germline CDR1 is MNHNS and CDR2 is SASEGT. CDR3 amino acids: CASTRSTAPGNTIYF. As DNA, the CDR3 is TGTGCCAGCACCCGGAGCACAGCCCCTGGAAACACCATATATTTT.

The chain joins TRBV5-4 to TRBJ1-1; weak D call: TRBD1 (5 bases). Deletions cut 4 bases from V and 5 bases from J, with 18 bases between. The CDR3 spans 15 residues. Germline-derived CDR1 and CDR2 are SGHNT and YYREEE (reference sequence). In DNA form, the CDR3 reads TGTGCCAGCAGCCTGATGGGGGGGTATACGACTGAAGCTTTCTTT. This encodes CASSLMGGYTTEAFF.

The chain employs TRBV5-1 and TRBJ2-3; 10 bases are a match to TRBD1. CDR1 and CDR2 from the germline V gene are SGHRS and YFSETQ. V dropped 0 bases and J dropped 0; count of bases not matched to a gene: 1. The CDR3 contains 16 residues. CDR3 region: CASSLGTGGSTDTQYF. DNA for the CDR3: TGCGCCAGCAGCTTGGGGACAGGGGGGAGCACAGATACGCAGTATTTT.

The chain links TRBV27 to TRBJ1-1; tentative D call: TRBD1 (5 bases). V was cut by 5 bases and J by 4 bases, with 11 bases left in between. CDR3 size: 13 residues. Germline-derived CDR1 and CDR2 are MNHEY and SMNVEV (reference sequence). CDR3 sequence: CASSPSGVTEAFF. CDR3 sequence (DNA): TGTGCCAGCAGTCCCTCGGGGGTCACTGAAGCTTTCTTT.